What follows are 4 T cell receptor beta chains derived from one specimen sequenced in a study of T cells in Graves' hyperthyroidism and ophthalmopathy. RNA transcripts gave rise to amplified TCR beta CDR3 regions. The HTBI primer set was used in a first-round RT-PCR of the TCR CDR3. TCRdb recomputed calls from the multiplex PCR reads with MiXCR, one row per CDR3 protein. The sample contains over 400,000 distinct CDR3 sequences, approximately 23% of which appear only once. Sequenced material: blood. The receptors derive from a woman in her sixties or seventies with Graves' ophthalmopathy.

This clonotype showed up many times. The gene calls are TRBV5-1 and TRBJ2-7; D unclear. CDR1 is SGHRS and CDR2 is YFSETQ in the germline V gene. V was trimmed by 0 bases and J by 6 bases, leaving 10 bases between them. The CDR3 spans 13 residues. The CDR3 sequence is CASSLGDLREQYF. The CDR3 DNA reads TGCGCCAGCAGCTTGGGAGACCTCCGCGAGCAGTACTTC.

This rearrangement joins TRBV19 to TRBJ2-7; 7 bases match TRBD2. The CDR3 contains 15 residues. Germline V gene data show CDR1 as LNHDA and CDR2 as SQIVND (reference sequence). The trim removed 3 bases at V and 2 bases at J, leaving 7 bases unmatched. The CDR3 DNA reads TGTGCCAGTAGTATTAGGCTAGCGGAAACCTACGAGCAGTACTTC. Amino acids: CASSIRLAETYEQYF. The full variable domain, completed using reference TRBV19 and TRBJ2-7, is DGGITQSPKYLFRKEGQNVTLSCEQNLNHDAMYWYRQDPGQGLRLIYYSQIVNDFQKGDIAEGYSVSREKKESFPLTVTSAQKNPTAFYLCASSIRLAETYEQYFGPGTRLTVT.

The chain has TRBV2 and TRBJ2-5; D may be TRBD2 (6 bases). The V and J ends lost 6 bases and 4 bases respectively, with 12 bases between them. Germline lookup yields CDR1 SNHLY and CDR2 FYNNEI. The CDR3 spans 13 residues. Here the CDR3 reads CASSVGTGETQYF. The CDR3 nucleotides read TGTGCCAGCAGCGTTGGGACTGGAGAGACCCAGTACTTC.

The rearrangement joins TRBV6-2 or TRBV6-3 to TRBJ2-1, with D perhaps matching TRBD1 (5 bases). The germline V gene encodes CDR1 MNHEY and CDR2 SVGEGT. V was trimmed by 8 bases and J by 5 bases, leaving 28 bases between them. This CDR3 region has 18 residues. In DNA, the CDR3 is TGTGCCAGCGATCCGGTGGCACGGAATAGGGGTGGGAACAATGAGCAGTTCTTC. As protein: CASDPVARNRGGNNEQFF.